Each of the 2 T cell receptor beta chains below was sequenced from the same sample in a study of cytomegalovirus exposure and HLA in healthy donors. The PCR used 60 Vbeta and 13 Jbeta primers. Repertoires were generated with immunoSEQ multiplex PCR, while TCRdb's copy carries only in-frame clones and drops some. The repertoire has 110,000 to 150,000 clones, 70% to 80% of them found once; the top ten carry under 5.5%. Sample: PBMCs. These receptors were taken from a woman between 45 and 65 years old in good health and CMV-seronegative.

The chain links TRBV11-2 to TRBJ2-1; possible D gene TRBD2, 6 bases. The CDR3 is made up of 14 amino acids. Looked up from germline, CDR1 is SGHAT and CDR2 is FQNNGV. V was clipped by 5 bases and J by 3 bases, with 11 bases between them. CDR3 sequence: CASSPTRGYNEQFF. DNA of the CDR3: TGTGCCAGCAGCCCAACGCGGGGCTACAATGAGCAGTTCTTC.

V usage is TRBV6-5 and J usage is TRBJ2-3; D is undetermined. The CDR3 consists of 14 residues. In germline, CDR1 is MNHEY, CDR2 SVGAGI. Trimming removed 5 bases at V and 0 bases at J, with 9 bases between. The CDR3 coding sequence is TGTGCCAGCAGTCCCCATCGGAGCACAGATACGCAGTATTTT. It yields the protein CASSPHRSTDTQYF.